Given below is one T cell receptor beta chain in context. This clone was counted a single time. No cognate antigen has been identified for it. It has no much larger one-base neighbor in the sample; base qualities were not kept. The CDR3 regions of human TCRbeta chains were analyzed by immunosequencing. The study's own analysis went as follows. TCRs in the repertoires were compared against a reference library of SARS-CoV-2-specific TCRs that had been generated with the MIRA antigen-specificity platform. Breadth was defined as the fraction of unique TCRs that were SARS-CoV-2-associated. Depth was defined as the fraction of total T cells that were SARS-CoV-2-associated. Using the MIRA data, every spike-specific TCR was mapped to the spike region that the TCR reacted to and assigned to either a CD4 or a CD8 class. Log10-transformed breadth and depth values were compared by one-way ANOVA with Sidak's multiple comparisons tests. TCRdb re-hosts the immuneACCESS table, in-frame sequences only. Its copies lack some clones; in the studies checked, an unresolved V gene accounts for under half of them, and the cause for the rest is not known. V and J calls and clone size are as listed in that table; D and trimming were resolved from the DNA. The sample table records more than 100,000 clones; more than 80% of these occur just once. The ten biggest clones cover approximately 3.1% of the sample.

The data are from a study of T cell responses to AZD1222 COVID-19 vaccine (dated by TCRdb to 2020 to 2023). At the level of the whole study: AZD1222 recipients given second doses at about 4 weeks or at about 12 weeks were pooled, since spike-specific TCR depth and breadth were not found to differ between the two schedules. Enrollment into the trials was organized by age into subgroups of 18-55, 56-69 and 70-plus years, and those subgroups contained roughly 140, 27 and 60 TCR-sequenced participants, respectively. TCR sequencing covered more than 230 trial participants: 207 given two doses of AZD1222 and 26 given two doses of MenACWY control vaccine.

Broad study findings and their caveats: Participants were mostly white British, with more females than males. The authors suggested clonal diversity may have been underestimated. Spike-specific TCR breadth and depth rose significantly after two AZD1222 doses compared with day 0 and with MenACWY recipients. The 56-69-year group was small, and its depth increase did not reach significance, likely because of low power. Because no day 14 peak-response samples were available, the repertoires could be characterized only after the peak T cell response. Only a handful of AZD1222 recipients were SARS-CoV-2 seropositive at baseline, limiting conclusions about previously exposed vaccinees. The whole spike protein was spanned by vaccine-associated CD4 TCRs, and dominant responses were seen in regions 160-218 and 743-854. Nearly half of unique spike-specific TCRs reportedly recognized epitopes outside regions mutated in the B.1.351 and B.1.1.7 variants.

The time point label, read with the paper, signifies: baseline before first vaccination. Samples from vaccinated people were obtained from the UK trials COV001 and COV002, which included a single-blind randomized controlled phase 2/3 trial of AZD1222 (ChAdOx1 nCoV-19) in healthy adults. Trial participant PBMC samples were collected at day 0 and day 28 after the second dose for TCRbeta chain sequencing. CDR1 and CDR2 are drawn from the germline V gene (reference sequence): SEHNR, FQNEAQ. V is clipped by 5 bases and J by 4 bases, and the sequence between their germline boundaries is 12 bases long. The CDR3 holds 13 amino acids from the cysteine to the phenylalanine. This entry keeps only the CDR3 DNA: 39 bases, framed from base 1.

The sequenced sample was peripheral blood, obtained on day 0 of AZD1222 vaccination. The clonotype comes from an adult in good health. The chain is encoded by TRBV7-9 joined to TRBJ2-7, with TRBD1 as a weak D call on 5 bases. The nucleotide sequence is given as TGTGCCAGCAGCCCCGACAGTGTTTACGAGCAGTACTTC. This is translated as CASSPDSVYEQYF.